Sequencing of this TCR beta chain was carried out in a study of early T cells in non-severe SARS-CoV-2 infection. This clonotype was seen at least ten times. TCRdb ran MiXCR on the 5' RACE reads and lists one entry per CDR3 protein. The sample yields some 60,000 distinct CDR3 sequences, 10% to 15% seen once. Deletions cut 3 bases from V and 5 bases from J, with 15 bases between. Germline V gene lookup returns CDR1 SNHLY and CDR2 FYNNEI. The CDR3 extends over 15 amino acids. The chain joins TRBV2 to TRBJ2-3, with D perhaps being TRBD1 or TRBD2 (5 bases each). Here the sequenced sample was whole blood, taken at baseline. This sequence originates from an adult who was a healthcare worker with PCR-confirmed SARS-CoV-2 infection or an uninfected control (not recorded which). The CDR3 region has the DNA TGTGCCAGCAGTGAGGGGACGGGGTCGGAAGATACGCAGTATTTT. It codes for CASSEGTGSEDTQYF.